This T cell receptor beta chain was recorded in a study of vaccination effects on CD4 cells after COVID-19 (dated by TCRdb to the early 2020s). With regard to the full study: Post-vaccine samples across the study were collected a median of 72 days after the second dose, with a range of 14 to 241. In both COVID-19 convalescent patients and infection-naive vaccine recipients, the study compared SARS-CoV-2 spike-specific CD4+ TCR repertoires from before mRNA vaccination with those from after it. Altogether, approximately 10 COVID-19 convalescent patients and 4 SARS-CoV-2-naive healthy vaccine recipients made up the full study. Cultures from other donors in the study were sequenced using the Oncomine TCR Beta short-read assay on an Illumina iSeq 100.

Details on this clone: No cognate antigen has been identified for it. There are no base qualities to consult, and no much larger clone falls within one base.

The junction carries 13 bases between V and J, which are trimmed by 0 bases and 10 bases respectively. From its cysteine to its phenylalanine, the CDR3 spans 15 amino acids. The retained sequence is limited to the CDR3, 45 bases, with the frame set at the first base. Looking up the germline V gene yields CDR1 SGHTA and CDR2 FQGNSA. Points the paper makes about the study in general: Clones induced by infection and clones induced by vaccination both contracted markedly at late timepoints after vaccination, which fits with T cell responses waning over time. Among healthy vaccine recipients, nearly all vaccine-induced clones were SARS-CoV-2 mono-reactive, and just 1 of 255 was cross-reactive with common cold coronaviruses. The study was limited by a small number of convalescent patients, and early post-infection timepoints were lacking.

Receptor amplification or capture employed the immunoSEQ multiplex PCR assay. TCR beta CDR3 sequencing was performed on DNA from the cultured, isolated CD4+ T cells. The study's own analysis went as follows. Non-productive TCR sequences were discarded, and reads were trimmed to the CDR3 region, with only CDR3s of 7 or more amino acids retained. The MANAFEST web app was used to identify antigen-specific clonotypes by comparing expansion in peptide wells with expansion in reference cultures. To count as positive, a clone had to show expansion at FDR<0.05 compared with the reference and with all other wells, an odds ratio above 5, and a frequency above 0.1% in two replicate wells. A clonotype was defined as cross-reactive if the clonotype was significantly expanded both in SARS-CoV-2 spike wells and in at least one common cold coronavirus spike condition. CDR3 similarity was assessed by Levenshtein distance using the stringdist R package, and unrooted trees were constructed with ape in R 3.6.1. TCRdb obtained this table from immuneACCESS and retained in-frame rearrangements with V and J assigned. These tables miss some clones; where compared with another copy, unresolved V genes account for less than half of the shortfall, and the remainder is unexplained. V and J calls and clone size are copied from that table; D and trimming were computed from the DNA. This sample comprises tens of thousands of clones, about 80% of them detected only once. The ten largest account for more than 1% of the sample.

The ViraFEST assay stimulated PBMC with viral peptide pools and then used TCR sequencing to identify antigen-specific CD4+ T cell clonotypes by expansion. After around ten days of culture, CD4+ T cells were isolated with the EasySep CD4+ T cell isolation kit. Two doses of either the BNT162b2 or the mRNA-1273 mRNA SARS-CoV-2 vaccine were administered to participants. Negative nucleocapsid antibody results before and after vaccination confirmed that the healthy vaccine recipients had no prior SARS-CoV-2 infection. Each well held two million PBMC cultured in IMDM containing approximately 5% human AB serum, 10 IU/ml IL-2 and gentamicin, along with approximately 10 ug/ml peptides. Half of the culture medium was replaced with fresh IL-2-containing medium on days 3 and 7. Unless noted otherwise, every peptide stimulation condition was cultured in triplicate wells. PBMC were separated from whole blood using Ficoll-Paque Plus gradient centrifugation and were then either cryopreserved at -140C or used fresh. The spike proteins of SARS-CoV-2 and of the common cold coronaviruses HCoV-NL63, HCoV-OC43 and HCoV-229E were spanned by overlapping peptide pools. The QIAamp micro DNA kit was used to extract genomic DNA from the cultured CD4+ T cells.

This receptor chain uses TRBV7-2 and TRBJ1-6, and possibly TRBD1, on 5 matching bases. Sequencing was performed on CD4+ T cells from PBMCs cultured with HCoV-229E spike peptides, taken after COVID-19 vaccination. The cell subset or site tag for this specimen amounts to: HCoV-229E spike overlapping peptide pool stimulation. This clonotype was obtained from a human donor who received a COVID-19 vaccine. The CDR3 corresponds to CASSLAPGQGSPLHF. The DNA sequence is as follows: TGTGCCAGCAGCTTAGCGCCGGGGCAAGGGTCACCCCTCCACTTT.